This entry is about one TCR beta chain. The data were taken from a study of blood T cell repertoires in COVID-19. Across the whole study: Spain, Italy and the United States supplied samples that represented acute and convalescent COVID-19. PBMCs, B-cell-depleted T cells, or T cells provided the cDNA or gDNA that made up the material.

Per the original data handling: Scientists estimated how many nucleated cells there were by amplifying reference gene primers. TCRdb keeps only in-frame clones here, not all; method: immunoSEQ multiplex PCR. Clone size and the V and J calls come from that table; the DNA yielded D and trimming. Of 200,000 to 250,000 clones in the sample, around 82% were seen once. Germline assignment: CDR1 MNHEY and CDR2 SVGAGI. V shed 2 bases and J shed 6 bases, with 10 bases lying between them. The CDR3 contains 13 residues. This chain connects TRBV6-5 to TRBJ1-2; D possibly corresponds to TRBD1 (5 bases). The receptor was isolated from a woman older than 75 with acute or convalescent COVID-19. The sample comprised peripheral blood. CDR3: CASSYRSGNGYTF. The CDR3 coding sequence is TGTGCCAGCAGTTACCGGTCAGGGAATGGCTACACCTTC.